The TCR beta chain described here comes from a study of blood T cell repertoires in COVID-19. For the study at large: The United States, Italy and Spain supplied acute and convalescent COVID-19 samples. T cells, B-cell-depleted T cells, or PBMCs provided the cDNA or gDNA that served as material.

Methods used by the authors: Nucleated cell number was recorded as an estimate derived from reference gene primer amplification. Profiling relied on immunoSEQ multiplex PCR, and the TCRdb table lists in-frame clones only, not all of them. V and J calls and clone size are those listed in that table; D and trimming were worked out from the DNA. The sample has about 170,000 clones; approximately 90% are singletons. V shed 7 bases and J shed 0 bases, with 16 bases lying between them. Germline V CDR1 and CDR2: MDHEN, SYDVKM. CDR3 length: 16 amino acids. The sample comprised peripheral blood. The sequence was obtained from a woman older than 75 in a cohort sampled during active or convalescent COVID-19. The chain carries TRBV28 and TRBJ2-1; D call uncertain. The CDR3 region has the DNA TGTGCCAGCATTGGGCAGAGTCTTTTCTCCTACAATGAGCAGTTCTTC. This codes for CASIGQSLFSYNEQFF.